This T cell receptor (beta chain) was obtained from a study of blood T cell repertoires in COVID-19. Profiling relied on immunoSEQ multiplex PCR, and the TCRdb table lists in-frame clones only, not all of them. The sample lists 20,000 to 30,000 clones; about 81% were seen once. V was pared by 2 bases and J by 1 base, with 7 bases of the junction left unmatched. This CDR3 has 16 residues. Germline V gene sequence: CDR1 MNHNS, CDR2 SASEGT. The sequence derives from a woman in her sixties or seventies with COVID-19, enrolled during active disease. Sample: peripheral blood. This sequence joins TRBV6-1 and TRBJ2-7, with 8 positions matching TRBD2. CDR3 sequence reads: CASSERGGLGSYEQYF. The CDR3 region has the DNA TGTGCCAGCAGTGAACGGGGGGGCCTAGGATCCTACGAGCAGTACTTC.